This T cell receptor (beta chain) is from a study of blood T cell repertoires in COVID-19 (dated by TCRdb to 2018 to 2020). Background for the entire study: Samples from collaborators originated in the United States, Italy and Spain and spanned both the acute and convalescent phases of COVID-19. The material from the prospective study consisted of cDNA or gDNA derived from T cells, B-cell-depleted T cells, or PBMCs. Deeply sampled blood TCRbeta repertoires from subjects exposed to, actively infected with, or recovered from COVID-19 were included in the dataset. The repertoires were released in a freely available public database intended as a resource for research on the immune response to SARS-CoV-2. Samples came from the ongoing ImmuneRACE study (first 160 participants) plus 1,254 subjects from 6 global collaborators. Sample metadata almost always included a de-identified subject ID, COVID-19 status, age in years and sex. Where available, HLA class I and class II types were obtained from metadata supplied by the sample provider rather than from assay-based typing.

The study at large found these results: Clinical and demographic metadata were provided uncurated, with the amount varying by source and participant.

From its cysteine to its phenylalanine, the CDR3 spans 17 amino acids. The kept DNA is CDR3 alone, 51 bases in frame from the first base. Compared with germline, V lacks 4 bases and J lacks 10 bases; bases without a gene match: 18. The germline V gene encodes CDR1 SEHNR and CDR2 FQNEAQ (reference sequence). TCRbeta CDR3 regions were amplified from genomic DNA by means of the immunoSEQ Assay, a bias-controlled multiplex PCR. In the authors' own workflow: Within the assay, amplification of reference gene primers was used to estimate how many nucleated cells each sample contained. To quantify the absolute abundance of each unique TCRbeta CDR3 rearrangement, sequence reads were collapsed and filtered. For each sample, productive Simpson clonality was calculated as the square root of Simpson's diversity index over productive rearrangements. The immuneACCESS repertoire file appears here via TCRdb, limited to in-frame rearrangements. These files lack a portion of the clones; in checked studies, under half of the deficit traces to unresolved V genes, and the cause of the others is not known. D and trimming come from the DNA, and the V and J calls and clone size come from that table. The sample records 200,000 to 300,000 clones, 65% to 90% of which are singletons. 2% to 2.5% of the sample comes from the top ten.

Samples from volunteer blood donors who had recovered from COVID-19 were contributed by a second Seattle source. Whole blood was collected in K2EDTA tubes by collaborating institutions according to the institutions' own protocols. For TCRbeta analysis, collaborators shipped samples in one of three forms: frozen whole blood, isolated PBMCs, or DNA extracted from either of those sample types. Of note for this clone: Its antigen target is currently unknown. Base-call qualities are not available, and no considerably larger clone is one nucleotide away.

The TCR was taken from a man aged 40-49 years who had recovered from COVID-19. The sample was peripheral blood. The sequence is built from TRBV7-9 and TRBJ2-3; TRBD2 aligns with 9 central bases. This receptor has the CDR3 CASSYPGGTREGHAQYF. The DNA sequence follows: TGTGCCAGCAGCTATCCCGGGGGTACGCGGGAGGGCCACGCGCAGTATTTT.